Each of the 5 T cell receptor beta chains below was sequenced from the same sample in a study of T cells in Graves' hyperthyroidism and ophthalmopathy. Regions amplified from RNA transcripts were the TCR beta CDR3 regions. The study used the HTBI primer set for a first-round RT-PCR of the TCR CDR3. TCRdb ran MiXCR on the multiplex PCR reads and lists one entry per CDR3 protein. Of more than 300,000 distinct CDR3 sequences in the sample, about 14% were seen once. Sequencing was carried out using blood. The receptors were gathered from a woman in her 30s with Graves' ophthalmopathy.

There are many counts of this clonotype. The gene calls are TRBV24-1 and TRBJ2-5; TRBD2 matches 8 bases. Germline assignment: CDR1 KGHDR and CDR2 SFDVKD. V was pared by 4 bases and J by 4 bases, with 7 bases of the junction left unmatched. The CDR3 has 15 residues. CDR3 sequence reads: CATSDRLASLETQYF. In DNA, the CDR3 is TGTGCCACCAGTGACCGACTAGCGTCGTTAGAGACCCAGTACTTC.

This clonotype has ten or more counts. DNA for the CDR3: TGTGCCAGCAGTCTCCAGCGGGGGGGGTCCTACGAGCAGTACTTC. Protein product: CASSLQRGGSYEQYF. This chain joins TRBV27 and TRBJ2-7; 10 bases are a match to TRBD2. CDR1 and CDR2 (germline): MNHEY, SMNVEV (reference sequence). The CDR3 length is 15 residues. V shed 5 bases, J shed 1 base, and the junction held 5 bases outside the gene matches.

This clonotype has a count of ten or more. V is TRBV4-2 and J is TRBJ1-1; the D gene is possibly TRBD1 (5 bases). The CDR3 spans 12 residues. Germline loops: CDR1 LGHNA, CDR2 YNFKEQ. V lost 2 bases, J lost 4 bases, and 5 bases lay in between. The CDR3 bases are TGTGCCAGCAGCCAACAGGGCACTGAAGCTTTCTTT. It encodes CASSQQGTEAFF.

There are many counts of this clonotype. This rearrangement joins TRBV11-2 to TRBJ2-3; D is possibly TRBD2 (6 bases). The germline gives CDR1 SGHAT, CDR2 FQNNGV. Trimming pared 6 bases from V and 3 bases from J, leaving 13 bases between. The CDR3 is 14 amino acids. The CDR3 sequence: CASRTGTLTDTQYF. The CDR3 DNA is TGTGCCAGCAGGACCGGGACTTTAACAGATACGCAGTATTTT.

The genes are TRBV28 and TRBJ1-3, with 8 nucleotides matching TRBD1. CDR1 and CDR2 from the germline V gene are MDHEN and SYDVKM. The trim removed 8 bases at V and 10 bases at J, leaving 13 bases unmatched. The CDR3 has 14 residues. CDR3 in amino acids: CASGEMTGVVTIYF. CDR3 nucleotide sequence: TGTGCCAGCGGCGAAATGACAGGGGTGGTAACCATATATTTT.